This T cell receptor (beta chain) was captured in a study of cytomegalovirus exposure and HLA in healthy donors. Study-wide findings and caveats: The classifier reportedly diagnosed cytomegalovirus status with high specificity and sensitivity. Most TCR beta V segments were productive about 90% or about 30% of the time in an earlier analysis. In most subjects, TCR beta sequences reportedly gave accurate predictions of HLA-A and HLA-B alleles.

A multiplex PCR was run with 60 Vbeta primers and 13 Jbeta primers. The assay was immunoSEQ multiplex PCR, and TCRdb's table has in-frame clones only and misses some. Found here are about 78,000 clones, 80% of them singletons; the top ten hold about 32%. With regard to this clone: Antigen: not known.

The clonotype originates from a man in his forties or fifties in good health and CMV-seropositive. Sequencing used PBMCs.

The CDR3 bases are TGTGCCTGGGCGGGGGCGGGAGACAGCGAGCAGTACTTC. Its translation is CAWAGAGDSEQYF. This chain uses TRBV30 with TRBJ2-7, with D possibly TRBD2 on 7 matching bases. The CDR3 is 13 residues long. Germline V gene data show CDR1 as GTSNPN and CDR2 as SVGIG (reference sequence). V lost 5 bases and J lost 6, with 17 bases in between.